Listed below are T cell receptor beta chains from one sample, sequenced in a study of cytomegalovirus exposure and HLA in healthy donors. Using immunoSEQ multiplex PCR, the repertoire was profiled, and TCRdb retains in-frame clones only, with some absent. The profile covers approximately 100,000 clones, with 85% appearing a single time and nearly 7.5% taken by the ten largest. Sequenced input: PBMCs. The receptor set was obtained from a man in his forties in good health and CMV-seropositive. The CDR3 runs from the conserved cysteine through the conserved F or W. D genes are given only for firm matches. Only part of the rows carry a size: once, few, many, or a class if the clone is expanded.

V gene: TRBV4-2; J gene: TRBJ2-2; clone size: .; D gene: .; CDR3 protein: CASSQDQGANTGELFF; CDR3 DNA: TGTGCCAGCAGCCAAGATCAGGGCGCGAACACCGGGGAGCTGTTTTTT
V gene: TRBV6-5; J gene: TRBJ1-1; clone size: .; D gene: TRBD1; CDR3 protein: CASRLGQMNTEAFF; CDR3 DNA: TGTGCCAGCAGGCTGGGACAGATGAACACTGAAGCTTTCTTT
V gene: TRBV27; J gene: TRBJ2-6; clone size: .; D gene: .; CDR3 protein: CASSPRGSGANVLTF; CDR3 DNA: TGTGCCAGCAGTCCCCGGGGCTCTGGGGCCAACGTCCTGACTTTC
V gene: TRBV4-3; J gene: TRBJ2-5; clone size: few; D gene: .; CDR3 protein: CASSQFSPQGKETQYF; CDR3 DNA: TGCGCCAGCAGCCAATTTAGCCCCCAGGGGAAAGAGACCCAGTACTTC
V gene: TRBV13; J gene: TRBJ2-6; clone size: .; D gene: TRBD1; CDR3 protein: CASSLRTGGAGANVLTF; CDR3 DNA: TGTGCCAGCAGCCTCAGGACAGGGGGCGCTGGGGCCAACGTCCTGACTTTC
V gene: TRBV2; J gene: TRBJ1-4; clone size: .; D gene: .; CDR3 protein: CASKFGRVGEKLFF; CDR3 DNA: TGTGCCAGCAAGTTCGGCAGGGTTGGTGAAAAACTGTTTTTT
V gene: TRBV6-1; J gene: TRBJ1-5; clone size: .; D gene: .; CDR3 protein: CASSDRGSQPQHF; CDR3 DNA: TGTGCCAGCAGTGACAGGGGTTCGCAGCCCCAGCATTTT
V gene: TRBV7-2; J gene: TRBJ2-5; clone size: .; D gene: TRBD2; CDR3 protein: CASSVGLAGGNQETQYF; CDR3 DNA: TGTGCCAGCAGCGTTGGACTAGCGGGAGGGAACCAAGAGACCCAGTACTTC
V gene: TRBV6-6; J gene: TRBJ1-2; clone size: .; D gene: .; CDR3 protein: CASREGYGYTF; CDR3 DNA: TGTGCCAGCAGAGAGGGCTATGGCTACACCTTC
V gene: TRBV6-1; J gene: TRBJ1-1; clone size: .; D gene: .; CDR3 protein: CASRNRVSSTEAFF; CDR3 DNA: TGTGCCAGCAGAAACAGGGTTTCGAGCACTGAAGCTTTCTTT
V gene: TRBV30; J gene: TRBJ2-6; clone size: .; D gene: TRBD2; CDR3 protein: CAGTLAGGSGANVLTF; CDR3 DNA: TGTGCCGGTACACTAGCGGGGGGCTCTGGGGCCAACGTCCTGACTTTC
V gene: TRBV5-6; J gene: TRBJ2-5; clone size: .; D gene: .; CDR3 protein: CASSRWAGDQETQYF; CDR3 DNA: TGTGCCAGCAGCCGATGGGCAGGGGACCAAGAGACCCAGTACTTC
V gene: TRBV4-2; J gene: TRBJ1-1; clone size: .; D gene: TRBD1; CDR3 protein: CASSQKGQGVAEAFF; CDR3 DNA: TGTGCCAGCAGCCAAAAGGGACAGGGGGTGGCTGAAGCTTTCTTT
V gene: TRBV5-4; J gene: TRBJ2-7; clone size: .; D gene: .; CDR3 protein: CASPPVPPRTAGPQTYEQYF; CDR3 DNA: TGTGCCAGCCCTCCCGTGCCCCCCCGGACAGCCGGGCCCCAGACCTACGAGCAGTACTTC
V gene: TRBV6-5; J gene: TRBJ1-2; clone size: .; D gene: TRBD1; CDR3 protein: CASSAGGTDNYGYTF; CDR3 DNA: TGTGCCAGCAGTGCCGGCGGGACAGATAACTATGGCTACACCTTC
V gene: TRBV27; J gene: TRBJ2-1; clone size: few; D gene: .; CDR3 protein: CASSSDSSSYNEQFF; CDR3 DNA: TGTGCCAGCAGTTCTGACTCGAGCTCCTACAATGAGCAGTTCTTC
V gene: TRBV6-1; J gene: TRBJ2-7; clone size: .; D gene: TRBD1; CDR3 protein: CASTDRGPYEQYF; CDR3 DNA: TGTGCCAGCACTGACAGGGGGCCCTACGAGCAGTACTTC